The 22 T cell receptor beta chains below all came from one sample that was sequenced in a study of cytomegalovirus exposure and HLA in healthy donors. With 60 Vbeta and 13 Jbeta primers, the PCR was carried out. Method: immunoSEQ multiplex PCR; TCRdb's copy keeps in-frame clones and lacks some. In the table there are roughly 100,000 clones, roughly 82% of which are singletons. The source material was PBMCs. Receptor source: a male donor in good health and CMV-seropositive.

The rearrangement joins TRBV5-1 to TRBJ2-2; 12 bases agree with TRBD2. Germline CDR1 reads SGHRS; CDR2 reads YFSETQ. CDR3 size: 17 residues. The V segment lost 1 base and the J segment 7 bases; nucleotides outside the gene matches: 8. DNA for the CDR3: TGCGCCAGCAGCTTGCAAACTCCGGGACTAGCGGGCGGGGAGCTGTTTTTT. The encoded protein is CASSLQTPGLAGGELFF.

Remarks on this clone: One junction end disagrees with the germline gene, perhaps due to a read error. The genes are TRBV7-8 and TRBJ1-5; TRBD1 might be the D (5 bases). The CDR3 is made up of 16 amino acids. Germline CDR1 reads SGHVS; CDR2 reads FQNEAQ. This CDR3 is CASSNPNDSSNQPQNF. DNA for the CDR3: TGTGCCAGCAGCAACCCAAACGACAGTAGCAATCAGCCCCAGAATTTT.

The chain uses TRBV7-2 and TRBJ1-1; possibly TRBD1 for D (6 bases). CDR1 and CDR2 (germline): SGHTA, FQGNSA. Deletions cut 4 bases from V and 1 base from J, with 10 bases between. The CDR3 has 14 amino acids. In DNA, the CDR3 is TGTGCCAGCAGCTGGGCCAGGGGGAACACTGAAGCTTTCTTT. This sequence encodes CASSWARGNTEAFF.

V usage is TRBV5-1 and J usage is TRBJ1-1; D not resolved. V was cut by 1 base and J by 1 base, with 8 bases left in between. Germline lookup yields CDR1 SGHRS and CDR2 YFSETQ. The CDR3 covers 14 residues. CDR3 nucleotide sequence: TGCGCCAGCAGCTTGAGCCCCGCGAACACTGAAGCTTTCTTT. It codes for CASSLSPANTEAFF.

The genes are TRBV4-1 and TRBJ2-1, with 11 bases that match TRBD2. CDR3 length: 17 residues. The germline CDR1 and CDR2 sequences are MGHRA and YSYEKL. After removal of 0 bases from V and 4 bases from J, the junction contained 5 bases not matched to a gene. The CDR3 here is CASSQDPASGGYNEQFF. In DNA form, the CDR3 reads TGCGCCAGCAGCCAAGATCCGGCTAGCGGGGGGTACAATGAGCAGTTCTTC.

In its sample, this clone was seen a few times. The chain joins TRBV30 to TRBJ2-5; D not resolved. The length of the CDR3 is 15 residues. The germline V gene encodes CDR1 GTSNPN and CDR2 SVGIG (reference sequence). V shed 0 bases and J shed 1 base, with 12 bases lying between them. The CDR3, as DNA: TGTGCCTGGAGTGTACTTTCAGGCGTCCAAGAGACCCAGTACTTC. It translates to CAWSVLSGVQETQYF.

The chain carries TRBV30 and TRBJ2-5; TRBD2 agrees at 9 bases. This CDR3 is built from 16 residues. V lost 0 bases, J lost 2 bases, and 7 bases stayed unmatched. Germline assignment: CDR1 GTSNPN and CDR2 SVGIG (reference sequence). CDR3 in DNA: TGTGCCTGGAGTGTACTGGGTGCGGGGGGGCAAGAGACCCAGTACTTC. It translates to CAWSVLGAGGQETQYF.

CDR3 nucleotide sequence: TGTGCCAGCTCACCGACAGCCTATAATTCACCCCTCCACTTT. Translation gives CASSPTAYNSPLHF. The chain has TRBV18 and TRBJ1-6, with D perhaps TRBD1 (5 bases). This CDR3 spans 14 amino acids. Germline V gene lookup returns CDR1 KGHSH and CDR2 LQKENI. The V end was cut by 3 bases, the J end by 2 bases, with 5 bases between.

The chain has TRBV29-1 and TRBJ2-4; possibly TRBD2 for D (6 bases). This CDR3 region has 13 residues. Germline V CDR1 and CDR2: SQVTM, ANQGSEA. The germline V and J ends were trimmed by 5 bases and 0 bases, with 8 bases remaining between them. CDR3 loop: CSVRREAKNIQYF. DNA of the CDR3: TGCAGCGTTAGGAGGGAAGCCAAAAACATTCAGTACTTC.

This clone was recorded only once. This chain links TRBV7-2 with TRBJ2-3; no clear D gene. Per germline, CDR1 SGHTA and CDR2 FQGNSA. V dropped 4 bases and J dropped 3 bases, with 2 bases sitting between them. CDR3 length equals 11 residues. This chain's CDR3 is CASSSTDTQYF. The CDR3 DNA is TGTGCCAGCAGCTCGACAGATACGCAGTATTTT.

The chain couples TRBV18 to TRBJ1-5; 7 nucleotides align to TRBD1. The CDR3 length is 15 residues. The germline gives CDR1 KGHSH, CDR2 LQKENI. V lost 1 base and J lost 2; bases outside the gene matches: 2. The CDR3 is CASSPLGTGNQPQHF. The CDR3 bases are TGTGCCAGCTCACCACTTGGGACAGGCAATCAGCCCCAGCATTTT.

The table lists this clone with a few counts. In DNA, the CDR3 is TGTGCCAGCAGCTCACAGGGAGGGTCCTACGAGCAGTACTTC. This encodes CASSSQGGSYEQYF. The J gene is TRBJ2-7, the V gene TRBV13; perhaps TRBD2 as D (7 bases). Germline lookup yields CDR1 PRHDT and CDR2 FYEKMQ (reference sequence). CDR3 size: 14 residues. The V gene lost 4 bases and the J gene lost 1 base, with 11 bases spanning the gap. The variable domain in full, completed from reference TRBV13 and TRBJ2-7, reads AAGVIQSPRHLIKEKRETATLKCYPIPRHDTVYWYQQGPGQDPQFLISFYEKMQSDKGSIPDRFSAQQFSDYHSELNMSSLELGDSALYFCASSSQGGSYEQYFGPGTRLTVT.

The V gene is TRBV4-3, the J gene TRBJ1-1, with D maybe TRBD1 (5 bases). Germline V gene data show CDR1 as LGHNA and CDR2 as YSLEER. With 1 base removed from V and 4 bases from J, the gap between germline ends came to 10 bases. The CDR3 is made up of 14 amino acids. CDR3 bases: TGCGCCAGCAGCCAAGGGGGGGGAATCACTGAAGCTTTCTTT. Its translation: CASSQGGGITEAFF.

This CDR3 reads CASMHDRGSTEQYF. The DNA of the CDR3 is TGTGCCAGCATGCATGACAGGGGGTCTACCGAGCAGTACTTC. This rearrangement joins TRBV6-5 to TRBJ2-7; TRBD1 matches at 9 bases. V dropped 7 bases and J dropped 6; count of bases not matched to a gene: 10. This CDR3 spans 14 amino acids. Germline V gives CDR1 MNHEY, CDR2 SVGAGI.

CDR3 in DNA: TGCGCCAGCAGCCAAGTTGGAGCGGGGGGGGACACCGGGGAGCTGTTTTTT. It encodes CASSQVGAGGDTGELFF. The chain employs TRBV4-1 and TRBJ2-2, with TRBD2 matching 10 bases. CDR3 length equals 17 residues. The ends lost 1 base at V and 3 bases at J; junction bases unmatched: 5. CDR1 and CDR2 from the germline V gene are MGHRA and YSYEKL.

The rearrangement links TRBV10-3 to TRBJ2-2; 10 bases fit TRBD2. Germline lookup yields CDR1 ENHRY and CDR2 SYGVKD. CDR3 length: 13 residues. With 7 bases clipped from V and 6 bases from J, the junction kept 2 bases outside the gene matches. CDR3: CAIKSGGAGELFF. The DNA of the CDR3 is TGTGCCATCAAAAGCGGGGGGGCCGGGGAGCTGTTTTTT.

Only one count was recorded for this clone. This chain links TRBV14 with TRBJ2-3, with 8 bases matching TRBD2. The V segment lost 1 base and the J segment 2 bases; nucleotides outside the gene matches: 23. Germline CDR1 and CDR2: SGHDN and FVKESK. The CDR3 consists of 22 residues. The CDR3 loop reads CASSQAPQRAGAFSQNTDTQYF. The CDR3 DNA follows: TGTGCCAGCAGCCAAGCCCCTCAGAGAGCGGGAGCCTTTTCCCAGAACACAGATACGCAGTATTTT.

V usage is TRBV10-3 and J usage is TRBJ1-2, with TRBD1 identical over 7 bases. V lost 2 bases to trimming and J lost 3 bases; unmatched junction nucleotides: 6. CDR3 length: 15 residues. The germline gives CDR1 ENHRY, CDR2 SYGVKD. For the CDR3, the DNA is TGTGCCATCAGTGAGACCCTAGGGGGCGACTATGGCTACACCTTC. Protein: CAISETLGGDYGYTF.

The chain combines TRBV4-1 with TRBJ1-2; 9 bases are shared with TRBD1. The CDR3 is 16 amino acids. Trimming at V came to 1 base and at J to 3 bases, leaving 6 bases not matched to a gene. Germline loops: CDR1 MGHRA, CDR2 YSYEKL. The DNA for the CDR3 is TGCGCCAGCAGCCAAGGGGGGACAGGGTACGACTATGGCTACACCTTC. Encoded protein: CASSQGGTGYDYGYTF.

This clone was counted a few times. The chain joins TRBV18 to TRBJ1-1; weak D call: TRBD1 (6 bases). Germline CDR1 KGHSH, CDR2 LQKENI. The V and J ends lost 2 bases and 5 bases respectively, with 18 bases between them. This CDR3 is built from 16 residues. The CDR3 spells CASSPGQLGVGTEAFF. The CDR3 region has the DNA TGTGCCAGCTCACCAGGACAGTTAGGGGTGGGTACTGAAGCTTTCTTT.

The CDR3 coding sequence is TGTGCCATCAGCAGACTAGCGGACGGTGAGCAGTTCTTC. Amino acid sequence: CAISRLADGEQFF. This chain connects TRBV10-3 to TRBJ2-1; TRBD2 agrees at 9 bases. Germline V CDR1 and CDR2: ENHRY, SYGVKD. With V trimmed by 6 bases and J by 9 bases, 6 bases remained unmatched. This CDR3 is built from 13 residues.

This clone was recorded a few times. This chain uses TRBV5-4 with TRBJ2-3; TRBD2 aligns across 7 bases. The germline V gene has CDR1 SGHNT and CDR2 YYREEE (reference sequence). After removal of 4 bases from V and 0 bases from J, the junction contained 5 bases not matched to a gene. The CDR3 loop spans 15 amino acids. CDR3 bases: TGTGCCAGCAGCCCGGGAGGACTTAGCACAGATACGCAGTATTTT. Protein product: CASSPGGLSTDTQYF.